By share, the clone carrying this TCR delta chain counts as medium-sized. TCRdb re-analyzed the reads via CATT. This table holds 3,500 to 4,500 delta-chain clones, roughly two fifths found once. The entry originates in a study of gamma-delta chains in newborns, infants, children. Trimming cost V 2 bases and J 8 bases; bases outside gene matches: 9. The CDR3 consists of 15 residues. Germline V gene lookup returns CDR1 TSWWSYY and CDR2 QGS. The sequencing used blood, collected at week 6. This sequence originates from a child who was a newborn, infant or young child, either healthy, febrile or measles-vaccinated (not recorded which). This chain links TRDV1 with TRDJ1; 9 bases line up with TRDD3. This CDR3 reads CALGEVTTGGRKLIF. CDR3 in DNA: TGTGCTCTTGGGGAAGTGACGACTGGGGGAAGGAAACTCATCTTT.